A selection of T cell receptor beta chains follows, all from one sample in a study of shared clonotypes between healthy human individuals. Sequencing used immunoSEQ multiplex PCR; TCRdb keeps in-frame clones, though not all of them. Among around 720,000 clones listed, 73% were seen once. The source material was memory CD4+ T cells sorted from blood. The origin of the receptors is a woman aged 30 to 39 in good health. CDR3s include the opening cysteine and the closing phenylalanine or tryptophan. The D gene is left open where the match is weak. Where a row states a size, it is once, few, many or the class of an expanded clone; other rows omit it.

J,D,size,V,DNA,CDR3
TRBJ2-3,TRBD2,-,TRBV25-1,TGTGCCAGCAGCAGCGGGAGTGGCACAGATACGCAGTATTTT,CASSSGSGTDTQYF
TRBJ2-3,-,few,TRBV25-1,TGTGCCAGCAGTGAAAATAGCGGATACACAGATACGCAGTATTTT,CASSENSGYTDTQYF
TRBJ2-5,-,-,TRBV28,TGTGCCAGCAACCCCTGGTCAGAACAAGAGACCCAGTACTTC,CASNPWSEQETQYF
TRBJ1-1,-,-,TRBV28,TGTGCCAGCATTAAGGGGGGCACTGAAGCTTTCTTT,CASIKGGTEAFF
TRBJ2-1,TRBD2,once,TRBV19,TGTGCCAGTACCAGGGAGGGTAATTCCTACAATGAGCAGTTCTTC,CASTREGNSYNEQFF
TRBJ2-3,TRBD2,-,TRBV28,TGTGCCAGCAGTTTGGGGGGACTAGCTGAATTCTATACGCAGTATTTT,CASSLGGLAEFYTQYF
TRBJ1-1,TRBD1,-,TRBV7-6,TGTGCCAGCAGCCCCCGACAGGGAAGGGAAGCTTTCTTT,CASSPRQGREAFF
TRBJ2-1,-,few,TRBV4-2,TGTGCCAGCAGCCAAGTCGGGGGAGTGAATGAGCAGTTCTTC,CASSQVGGVNEQFF
TRBJ2-7,-,-,TRBV6-1,TGTGCCAGCAGTGAATATCACGACGGCGCCATGGACGAGCAGTACTTC,CASSEYHDGAMDEQYF
TRBJ2-7,-,-,TRBV11-2,TGTGCCAGCAGCTTAGAGCGGGGCCCTTTCTACGAGCAGTACTTC,CASSLERGPFYEQYF
TRBJ2-4,TRBD2,few,TRBV28,TGTGCCAGCAGGCTAGCGGGAGATAACATTCAGTACTTC,CASRLAGDNIQYF
TRBJ2-5,-,-,TRBV19,TGTGCCAGTATGGGGGGCCCGGGCCAGACCCAGTACTTC,CASMGGPGQTQYF
TRBJ2-7,TRBD2,-,TRBV9,TGTGCCAGCAGCGTAGGGCTAGCGGGCTCCTACGAGCAGTACTTC,CASSVGLAGSYEQYF
TRBJ1-2,TRBD1,-,TRBV5-4,TGTGCCAGCAGCCACGGACAGGGGCGGAACTATGGCTACACCTTC,CASSHGQGRNYGYTF
TRBJ1-1,TRBD1,few,TRBV5-1,TGCGCCAGCAGCCGGACAGGGAACACTGAAGCTTTCTTT,CASSRTGNTEAFF
TRBJ1-1,-,-,TRBV28,TGTGCCAGCAGTTTTTGGGTCGGGGAAGCTTTCTTT,CASSFWVGEAFF
TRBJ1-2,-,-,TRBV7-8,TGTGCCAGCAGCTTAGCACGGACGAGGATAGACTATGGCTACACCTTC,CASSLARTRIDYGYTF
TRBJ2-3,TRBD2,few,TRBV10-1,TGCGCCAGCAGTAACTTAGCGGGAGGGCCGACAGATACGCAGTATTTT,CASSNLAGGPTDTQYF
TRBJ2-7,-,-,TRBV5-1,TGCGCCAGCAGCTTGGGAGGGGGGACCGCCTACGAGCAGTACTTC,CASSLGGGTAYEQYF
TRBJ1-5,-,-,TRBV28,TGTGCCAGCAGTCCTCTCGGATGGACAACCCGGCATCAGCCCCAGCATTTT,CASSPLGWTTRHQPQHF
TRBJ2-7,-,-,TRBV5-5,TGTGCCAGCAGCTTGGGTTCCCGGACCAAGACCTACGAGCAGTACTTC,CASSLGSRTKTYEQYF
TRBJ2-5,-,-,TRBV7-9,TGTGCCAGCAGCTCAGGGAGTCGGGAGACCCAGTACTTC,CASSSGSRETQYF